A selection of T cell receptor beta chains follows, all from one sample in a study of T-cell memory formation after mild COVID-19. TCRdb reprocessed the 5' RACE reads via MiXCR and lists one record per CDR3 protein. The sample yields approximately 480,000 distinct CDR3 sequences, 15% to 20% seen once. The sample consisted of PBMCs or a T cell subset sorted from them (not recorded which). The receptors stem from an adult woman who had mild COVID-19 (a few samples of this study predate the infection). Cell type and time point are not known. Both conserved end residues are part of each CDR3. A D gene is named only where the DNA matches it firmly. Clone sizes are given selectively: once, few, many, or a class where the clone is expanded.

>.|TRBJ2-7|.|TRBV7-6
CASSNQHEQYF
TGTGCCAGCAGCAACCAACACGAGCAGTACTTC
>TRBD2|TRBJ2-2|few|TRBV14
CASRLGLALHEGTGELFF
TGTGCCAGCAGGTTAGGACTAGCGCTCCACGAAGGCACCGGGGAGCTGTTTTTT
>.|TRBJ2-5|few|TRBV24-1
CATSVAGPLETQYF
TGTGCCACCAGTGTGGCAGGGCCTCTGGAGACCCAGTACTTC
>TRBD1|TRBJ1-5|many|TRBV19
CASSADRVTQPQHF
TGTGCCAGTAGCGCCGACAGGGTCACTCAGCCCCAGCATTTT
>TRBD1|TRBJ1-2|few|TRBV7-9
CASSFGQGQGYTF
TGTGCCAGCAGCTTTGGACAGGGGCAGGGCTACACCTTC
>TRBD2|TRBJ2-1|.|TRBV20-1
CSASFGRAYNEQFF
TGCAGTGCTAGCTTCGGGAGGGCCTACAATGAGCAGTTCTTC
>.|TRBJ1-1|.|TRBV6-6
CASSYHDRLNTEAFF
TGTGCCAGCAGTTATCACGACAGACTGAACACTGAAGCTTTCTTT
>.|TRBJ2-5|.|TRBV6-5
CASSEGLWESQYF
TGTGCCAGCAGTGAGGGACTTTGGGAGTCCCAGTACTTC
>TRBD2|TRBJ2-1|.|TRBV6-1
CASTKGLGNSDEQFF
TGTGCCAGCACCAAAGGACTAGGGAACTCCGATGAGCAGTTCTTC
>.|TRBJ1-6|.|TRBV11-2
CASSFGIWGSDSPLHF
TGTGCCAGCAGCTTTGGAATCTGGGGGAGCGATTCACCCCTCCACTTT
>TRBD1|TRBJ2-3|few|TRBV4-2
CASSHYSGTGGVTDTQYF
TGTGCCAGCAGCCACTACTCGGGCACAGGGGGCGTGACAGATACGCAGTATTTT
>TRBD2|TRBJ2-5|few|TRBV10-3
CAISESSSGRGETQYF
TGTGCCATCAGTGAGTCGTCTAGCGGTCGGGGGGAGACCCAGTACTTC
>TRBD2|TRBJ2-7|few|TRBV12-3/TRBV12-4
CASSPIAGGYEQYF
TGTGCCAGCAGCCCTATAGCGGGAGGCTACGAGCAGTACTTC
>.|TRBJ1-3|.|TRBV20-1
CSARWGSDVIYF
TGCAGTGCTAGATGGGGTTCGGACGTAATATATTTT
>.|TRBJ1-1|many|TRBV5-6
CASSFGRLYTEAFF
TGTGCCAGCAGCTTTGGCAGGCTTTACACTGAAGCTTTCTTT
>.|TRBJ2-7|few|TRBV27
CASSLFHGQSYEQYF
TGTGCCAGCAGTTTATTCCACGGACAGTCCTACGAGCAGTACTTC
>TRBD2|TRBJ2-2|many|TRBV11-3
CASRPQSGAGGELFF
TGTGCCAGCAGACCTCAAAGCGGGGCTGGCGGGGAGCTGTTTTTT
>.|TRBJ2-1|few|TRBV5-1
CATRDTLRDEQFF
TGCGCCACCCGGGACACTCTTAGGGATGAGCAGTTCTTC
>TRBD2|TRBJ2-1|few|TRBV7-9
CASSLVTSGHNEQFF
TGTGCCAGCAGCTTAGTCACTAGCGGGCACAATGAGCAGTTCTTC
>.|TRBJ2-1|few|TRBV29-1
CSVEGAGMDEQFF
TGCAGCGTTGAAGGGGCGGGGATGGATGAGCAGTTCTTC
>.|TRBJ1-1|.|TRBV24-1
CATSDWRGTEAFF
TGTGCCACCAGTGATTGGAGGGGCACTGAAGCTTTCTTT
>TRBD2|TRBJ2-5|.|TRBV7-2
CASSLVAGLAQETQYF
TGTGCCAGCAGCTTAGTGGCGGGACTAGCCCAAGAGACCCAGTACTTC
>.|TRBJ1-1|.|TRBV7-8
CASSLGLPPSNTEAFF
TGTGCCAGCAGCCTGGGATTGCCCCCATCAAACACTGAAGCTTTCTTT
>TRBD1|TRBJ2-3|.|TRBV7-2
CASSFSAQGSMQYF
TGTGCCAGCAGCTTCAGCGCACAGGGGTCGATGCAGTATTTT
>.|TRBJ2-2|.|TRBV2
CASSAEIGELFF
TGTGCCAGCAGTGCTGAAATCGGGGAGCTGTTTTTT
>.|TRBJ2-3|.|TRBV5-4
CASSLGTEWDTQYF
TGTGCCAGCAGCCTAGGAACAGAGTGGGATACGCAGTATTTT
>TRBD2|TRBJ2-3|.|TRBV5-4
CASSSGGPGADTQYF
TGTGCCAGCAGCTCGGGAGGGCCTGGGGCAGATACGCAGTATTTT
>TRBD1|TRBJ1-5|many|TRBV7-2
CASSLNRGMGQPQHF
TGTGCCAGCAGCTTAAACAGGGGGATGGGTCAGCCCCAGCATTTT
>.|TRBJ1-1|.|TRBV15
CATIPGAGSGTEAFF
TGTGCCACCATCCCGGGGGCTGGGTCGGGCACTGAAGCTTTCTTT
>TRBD1|TRBJ1-1|.|TRBV4-1
CASSPLVPGQGIAEAFF
TGCGCCAGCAGCCCCCTTGTCCCGGGACAGGGTATTGCTGAAGCTTTCTTT
>.|TRBJ1-1|.|TRBV5-1
CASSLGGGRMNTEAFF
TGCGCCAGCAGCTTGGGAGGCGGCAGAATGAACACTGAAGCTTTCTTT
>TRBD1|TRBJ1-2|.|TRBV7-2
CASSYEDRAAGYTF
TGTGCCAGCAGCTACGAGGACAGGGCTGCTGGCTACACCTTC
>TRBD1|TRBJ1-5|few|TRBV4-1
CASSQGGRGRRSNQPQHF
TGCGCCAGCAGCCAAGGGGGCAGGGGGCGAAGAAGCAATCAGCCCCAGCATTTT
>.|TRBJ2-1|.|TRBV25-1
CASSEDSVYNEQFF
TGTGCCAGCAGTGAAGACTCAGTATACAATGAGCAGTTCTTC
>TRBD2|TRBJ2-2|.|TRBV5-1
CASRFSGANTGELFF
TGCGCCAGCAGATTTAGCGGGGCGAACACCGGGGAGCTGTTTTTT
>.|TRBJ2-3|.|TRBV4-2
CASSARVLSTDTQYF
TGTGCCAGCAGCGCCCGGGTCCTTAGCACAGATACGCAGTATTTT
>.|TRBJ2-6|few|TRBV24-1
CATGGGSGANVLTF
TGTGCCACCGGAGGTGGCTCTGGGGCCAACGTCCTGACTTTC
>TRBD2|TRBJ2-2|many|TRBV4-1
CASSQPPGLADATGELFF
TGCGCCAGCAGCCAACCCCCGGGACTAGCGGATGCTACCGGGGAGCTGTTTTTT
>TRBD1|TRBJ2-2|many|TRBV7-2
CASSPDRVAGTGELFF
TGTGCCAGCAGCCCTGACAGGGTGGCAGGAACCGGGGAGCTGTTTTTT
>.|TRBJ1-1|.|TRBV27
CASSLWGGNEAFF
TGTGCCAGCAGTTTATGGGGCGGGAATGAAGCTTTCTTT
>TRBD1|TRBJ2-7|.|TRBV2
CASNAGQVYEQYF
TGTGCCAGCAACGCGGGACAGGTTTACGAGCAGTACTTC
>.|TRBJ2-5|few|TRBV3-1
CASSLADPLQETQYF
TGTGCCAGCAGTTTAGCGGACCCGTTACAAGAGACCCAGTACTTC
>TRBD2|TRBJ2-5|.|TRBV6-2/TRBV6-3
CASIMASGVKGAQYF
TGTGCCAGCATAATGGCTAGCGGGGTAAAGGGGGCCCAGTACTTC
>TRBD1|TRBJ2-6|.|TRBV29-1
CSVGQGVSGANVLTF
TGCAGCGTAGGACAGGGTGTCTCTGGGGCCAACGTCCTGACTTTC
>.|TRBJ2-7|.|TRBV29-1
CSVEDGYSYEQYF
TGCAGCGTTGAAGACGGTTACTCCTACGAGCAGTACTTC
>TRBD2|TRBJ2-5|few|TRBV20-1
CSARGTSGRLAETQYF
TGCAGTGCTAGGGGGACTAGCGGGAGATTAGCAGAGACCCAGTACTTC
>TRBD1|TRBJ1-2|.|TRBV5-1
CASSSGGTGGHYGYTF
TGCGCCAGCAGCTCCGGCGGGACAGGGGGCCACTATGGCTACACCTTC
>TRBD2|TRBJ2-7|many|TRBV3-1
CASSQDLWTSGRGYEQYF
TGTGCCAGCAGCCAAGATCTCTGGACTAGCGGGAGGGGTTACGAGCAGTACTTC
>.|TRBJ1-6|few|TRBV5-1
CASSLQLTRSDSPLHF
TGCGCCAGCAGCTTGCAATTAACGAGAAGTGATTCACCCCTCCACTTT
>.|TRBJ2-1|.|TRBV12-3/TRBV12-4
CASRSGTPGNEQFF
TGTGCCAGCAGGTCCGGGACGCCTGGCAATGAGCAGTTCTTC
>TRBD1|TRBJ1-2|.|TRBV12-3/TRBV12-4
CASTTGSDGYTF
TGTGCCAGCACGACAGGGAGTGATGGCTACACCTTC
>.|TRBJ2-3|.|TRBV5-1
CASSGTGWDHTDTQYF
TGCGCCAGCAGCGGCACAGGGTGGGACCACACAGATACGCAGTATTTT
>TRBD1|TRBJ1-1|.|TRBV9
CASSVLHTGETEAFF
TGTGCCAGCAGCGTACTTCATACAGGGGAGACTGAAGCTTTCTTT
>TRBD1|TRBJ2-1|few|TRBV13
CASSPRTGTRYNEQFF
TGTGCCAGCAGCCCCCGGACAGGGACCAGATACAATGAGCAGTTCTTC
>.|TRBJ1-5|.|TRBV6-2/TRBV6-3
CASSPQGPRQPQHF
TGTGCCAGCAGCCCCCAAGGGCCCCGGCAGCCCCAGCATTTT
>.|TRBJ2-3|few|TRBV5-1
CASSLAGRDTQYF
TGCGCCAGCAGCTTGGCCGGAAGAGATACGCAGTATTTT
>TRBD1|TRBJ1-2|.|TRBV7-2
CASSWTGNHGYTF
TGTGCCAGCAGCTGGACAGGCAACCATGGCTACACCTTC
>TRBD2|TRBJ2-5|once|TRBV12-3/TRBV12-4
CASAGLAGEETQYF
TGTGCCAGCGCGGGACTAGCGGGAGAAGAGACCCAGTACTTC
>.|TRBJ2-7|many|TRBV5-1
CASSFRGTPTYEQYF
TGCGCCAGCAGCTTCAGGGGTACCCCAACCTACGAGCAGTACTTC
>TRBD1|TRBJ1-2|.|TRBV2
CASSEQQGAGGYTF
TGTGCCAGCAGTGAACAACAGGGGGCTGGTGGCTACACCTTC